The rows below give T cell receptor beta chains drawn from one sample of a study of preoperative IRX-2 immunotherapy in early breast cancer. Sequenced by immunoSEQ multiplex PCR; TCRdb stores in-frame clones only, minus some. The profile shows 34,000 or so clones, roughly four fifths of them singletons. The sample consisted of lymph node tissue, taken from a patient treated with IRX-2 immunotherapy. These receptor sequences come from a human donor with breast cancer. Each CDR3 is given with its conserved first and last residue. The order of the fields is D gene, V gene, clone size, J gene, CDR3 DNA, CDR3 protein. A D gene is named only where the DNA matches it firmly. Rows give clone size only sometimes, using once, few, many, or a class for an expanded clone.

.	TRBV30	.	TRBJ1-2	TGTGCCTGGAGTGTAAAGGGTTGGGGAGGCTATGGCTACACCTTC	CAWSVKGWGGYGYTF
TRBD1	TRBV5-1	.	TRBJ2-7	TGCGCCAGCAGCTTGTTCCGGGACAGCTACGAGCAGTACTTC	CASSLFRDSYEQYF
TRBD1	TRBV5-1	.	TRBJ2-7	TGCGCCAGCAGCCACTCAATGACAGGGGCCTACGAGCAGTACTTC	CASSHSMTGAYEQYF
TRBD1	TRBV19	.	TRBJ1-2	TGTGCCAGTAGTGTGGACAGGGCGGGCTATGGCTACACCTTC	CASSVDRAGYGYTF
TRBD2	TRBV6-8	few	TRBJ2-7	TGTGCCAGCACCCGAGCGGGAGGGCCCTACGAGCAGTACTTC	CASTRAGGPYEQYF
.	TRBV6-8	.	TRBJ2-7	TGTGCCAGCAAGGTCAAGGGGCTCCACGAGCAGTACTTC	CASKVKGLHEQYF
.	TRBV19	.	TRBJ1-1	TGTGCCAGTATTTGGGGTGTGCCTGAAGCTTTCTTT	CASIWGVPEAFF
.	TRBV11-3	.	TRBJ2-6	TGTGCCAGCAGCTTGGGGAGCTCTGGGGCCAACGTCCTGACTTTC	CASSLGSSGANVLTF
.	TRBV18	.	TRBJ1-2	TGTGCCAGCTCACCAACGGGCGCGAACTATGGCTACACCTTC	CASSPTGANYGYTF
TRBD1	TRBV19	.	TRBJ2-7	TGTGCCAGTAGTATCCGGGACAGGGTCTACGAGCAGTACTTC	CASSIRDRVYEQYF
.	TRBV12-5	.	TRBJ1-5	TGTGCTAGTGGTTTGGATTCGGCTCAGCCCCAGCATTTT	CASGLDSAQPQHF
.	TRBV10-1	.	TRBJ2-1	TGCGCCAGCAGTGAGTTTAGCGGACTGGAAAGCTCCTACAATGAGCAGTTCTTC	CASSEFSGLESSYNEQFF
TRBD1	TRBV4-1	.	TRBJ1-4	TGCGCCAGCAGCCCCCCGCGACAGGGAAATGAAAAACTGTTTTTT	CASSPPRQGNEKLFF
.	TRBV19	once	TRBJ2-7	TGTGCCAGTACCTCAATGGTAGGACAGACCTACGAGCAGTACTTC	CASTSMVGQTYEQYF
.	TRBV6-8	.	TRBJ2-1	TGTGCCATCAGACCCCTCTCAGGACTGGGCGTGAATGAGCAGTTCTTC	CAIRPLSGLGVNEQFF
TRBD1	TRBV19	once	TRBJ2-1	TGTGCCAGTAGTATAGGGCAGGGGGTAATGTCCTACAATGAGCAGTTCTTC	CASSIGQGVMSYNEQFF
TRBD1	TRBV5-1	.	TRBJ2-1	TGCGCCAGCAGCATAGGACAGGATACATCCTACAATGAGCAGTTCTTC	CASSIGQDTSYNEQFF
.	TRBV28	.	TRBJ2-1	TGTGCCAGCCTATCCACAGGGAATGAGCAGTTCTTC	CASLSTGNEQFF
.	TRBV18	.	TRBJ2-7	TGTGCCAGCTCACCAGGTCTAACGGGGGGCTTGGGCGAGCAGTACTTC	CASSPGLTGGLGEQYF
.	TRBV6-8	.	TRBJ2-3	TGTGCCAGCACTACTCACCGCGGCGGGCCAACAGATACGCAGTATTTT	CASTTHRGGPTDTQYF
.	TRBV6-8	.	TRBJ2-2	TGTGCCAGCAGTTACTCTGGGAACACCGGGGAGCTGTTTTTT	CASSYSGNTGELFF
TRBD1	TRBV30	.	TRBJ1-2	TGTGCCTTGACCCGGACAGGGTCACCGGGAGGATATGGCTACACCTTC	CALTRTGSPGGYGYTF
TRBD1	TRBV18	.	TRBJ1-2	TGTGCCAGCTCAATGGGACAGGGGATCTTCGGTGTTGGCTACACCTTC	CASSMGQGIFGVGYTF
TRBD2	TRBV6-8	once	TRBJ2-7	TGTGCCAGCAGGGAAACTAGCGGCTACTCCTACGAGCAGTACTTC	CASRETSGYSYEQYF
.	TRBV9	.	TRBJ2-7	TGTGCCAGCAGCGCCCTCCCCTACGAGCAGTACTTC	CASSALPYEQYF
.	TRBV30	.	TRBJ2-7	TGTGCCTGGAGTGTTACCACTAGCGAGCAGTACTTC	CAWSVTTSEQYF
TRBD2	TRBV11-3	once	TRBJ2-1	TGTGCCAGCAGCCCCGGGGGGGGCAGCAATGAGCAGTTCTTC	CASSPGGGSNEQFF
TRBD1	TRBV29-1	few	TRBJ2-7	TGCAGCGTTGTACCCCGGGACAGAGCCTACGAGCAGTACTTC	CSVVPRDRAYEQYF
TRBD2	TRBV19	.	TRBJ2-1	TGTGCCAGTAGTATCATCTGGGGGGGTCTCAATGAGCAGTTCTTC	CASSIIWGGLNEQFF
.	TRBV10-3	.	TRBJ2-1	TGTGCCAGCGATGGGACGCCATCCTACAATGAGCAGTTCTTC	CASDGTPSYNEQFF
.	TRBV14	.	TRBJ2-3	TGTGCCAGCAGCCTTGGAGGACGGCAGTGGGATACGCAGTATTTT	CASSLGGRQWDTQYF
.	TRBV11-3	.	TRBJ2-7	TGTGCCAGCAGCTTGTATCAAAGCTCCTACGAGCAGTACTTC	CASSLYQSSYEQYF
TRBD1	TRBV30	.	TRBJ2-1	TGTGCCTGGAGTTTACAGGGGGTCAGTGAGCAGTTCTTC	CAWSLQGVSEQFF
TRBD1	TRBV6-8	.	TRBJ2-7	TGTGCCATCAGCACGACAGGGTTAGGTTACGAGCAGTACTTC	CAISTTGLGYEQYF
.	TRBV27	.	TRBJ2-7	TGTGCCAGCAGTTTAATCGGCTACGAGCAGTACTTC	CASSLIGYEQYF
.	TRBV15	.	TRBJ2-1	TGTGCCACCAGCCCAGGAGGAACCTACAATGAGCAGTTCTTC	CATSPGGTYNEQFF
.	TRBV6-8	once	TRBJ2-1	TGTGCCAGCGTAGCGGCGTACAATGAGCAGTTCTTC	CASVAAYNEQFF
.	TRBV1	.	TRBJ2-6	TGCGCCAGCAGCCAGGGACACAGGGTACTATTCTCTGGGGCCAACGTCCTGACTTTC	CASSQGHRVLFSGANVLTF
.	TRBV11-3	.	TRBJ2-3	TGTGCCAGCAGCTCATTCTACGGGATTGGAGATACGCAGTATTTT	CASSSFYGIGDTQYF
.	TRBV6-8	.	TRBJ2-7	TGTGCCAGCAGCCCCCTCACCTACGAGCAGTACTTC	CASSPLTYEQYF
.	TRBV19	.	TRBJ2-1	TGTGCCAGTAGAGGGACTGGGGCCAATGAGCAGTTCTTC	CASRGTGANEQFF
.	TRBV5-1	.	TRBJ2-7	TGCGCCAGCAGCCCTCAGGTAGGGGATTCCTACGAGCAGTACTTC	CASSPQVGDSYEQYF
.	TRBV19	.	TRBJ1-5	TGTGCCAGTAGTCCATCACCCCCACTGGAGGCGAGCAATCAGCCCCAGCATTTT	CASSPSPPLEASNQPQHF
TRBD1	TRBV28	.	TRBJ1-1	TGTGCCAGCAGTTCGCCACAGGGGTCACTGTGGGCTTTCTTT	CASSSPQGSLWAFF
.	TRBV11-3	.	TRBJ2-7	TGTGCCAGCAGCTTGGACAGAGGGCCCCTCTACGAGCAGTACTTC	CASSLDRGPLYEQYF
TRBD2	TRBV19	few	TRBJ2-5	TGTGCCAGTAGTATGCGCCCGGGAGGAGAGACCCAGTACTTC	CASSMRPGGETQYF
.	TRBV12-5	.	TRBJ2-5	TGTGCCAGCACTCCTGGTCCGTACCAAGAGACCCAGTACTTC	CASTPGPYQETQYF
TRBD2	TRBV6-7	.	TRBJ2-5	TGTGCCAGCAGCATCGGGAGGTGGGAGACCCAGTACTTC	CASSIGRWETQYF